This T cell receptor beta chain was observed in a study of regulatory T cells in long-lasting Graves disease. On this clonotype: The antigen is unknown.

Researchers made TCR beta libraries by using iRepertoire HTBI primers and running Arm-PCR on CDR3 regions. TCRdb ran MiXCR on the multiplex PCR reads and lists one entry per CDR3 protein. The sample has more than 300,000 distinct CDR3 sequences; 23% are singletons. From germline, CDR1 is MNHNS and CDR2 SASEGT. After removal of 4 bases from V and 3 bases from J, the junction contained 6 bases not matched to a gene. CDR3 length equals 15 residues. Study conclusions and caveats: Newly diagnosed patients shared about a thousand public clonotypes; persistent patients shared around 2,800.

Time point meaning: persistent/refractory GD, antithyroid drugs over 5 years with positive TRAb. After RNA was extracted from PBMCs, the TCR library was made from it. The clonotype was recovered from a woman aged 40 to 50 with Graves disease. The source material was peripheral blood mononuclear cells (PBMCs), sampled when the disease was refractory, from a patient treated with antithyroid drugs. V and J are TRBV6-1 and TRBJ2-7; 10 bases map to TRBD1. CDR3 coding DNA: TGTGCCAGCAGTGGAGCGCGGACAGGGGGCTACGAGCAGTACTTC. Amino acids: CASSGARTGGYEQYF.